Shown below are 8 T cell receptor beta chains from a single sample sequenced in a study of cytomegalovirus exposure and HLA in healthy donors. PCR used 60 Vbeta primers and 13 Jbeta primers. Method: immunoSEQ multiplex PCR; TCRdb's copy keeps in-frame clones and lacks some. The profile shows approximately 150,000 clones, 64% of them singletons. The sequencing input was PBMCs. These receptors were collected from a young woman in good health and CMV-seropositive.

Remarks on this clone: Other DNA sequences within the sample encode an identical CDR3. The chain is built from TRBV11-2 and TRBJ2-7; unclear D gene. The CDR3 loop spans 14 amino acids. The ends were cut back, 0 bases at V and 0 bases at J, with 6 bases in the middle. Germline lookup yields CDR1 SGHAT and CDR2 FQNNGV. DNA of the CDR3: TGTGCCAGCAGCTTAGAGGCAGGCTCCTACGAGCAGTACTTC. Translating it yields CASSLEAGSYEQYF.

This sequence joins TRBV7-9 and TRBJ1-1; no reliable D call. CDR1 and CDR2 from the germline V gene are SEHNR and FQNEAQ (reference sequence). This CDR3 has 12 amino acids. Trimming left V 1 base short and J 11 bases short, with 11 bases between. The DNA of the CDR3 is TGTGCCAGCAGCTTAGGGATGACTGGGGCTTTCTTT. It yields the protein CASSLGMTGAFF.

This clone has a handful of counts. This rearrangement joins TRBV14 to TRBJ1-2; tentatively, D is TRBD1 (5 bases). With 5 bases removed from V and 6 bases from J, the gap between germline ends came to 19 bases. Germline V gene data show CDR1 as SGHDN and CDR2 as FVKESK. CDR3 length equals 15 residues. Here the CDR3 DNA reads TGTGCCAGCAGCGAGCCAGGGTACTCGGACGATGGCTACACCTTC. Its translation is CASSEPGYSDDGYTF.

The rearrangement links TRBV4-1 to TRBJ2-2; 12 bases match TRBD2. CDR1 is MGHRA, CDR2 YSYEKL, per germline. V was clipped by 0 bases and J by 11 bases; unmatched bases: 7. CDR3 size: 16 residues. CDR3 DNA sequence: TGCGCCAGCAGCCAAGAGAAGGGACTAGCGGGCCGCGAGCTGTTTTTT. Its protein product is CASSQEKGLAGRELFF.

The chain combines TRBV19 with TRBJ1-5, with TRBD1 matching over 7 bases. V was clipped by 6 bases and J by 2 bases; unmatched bases: 4. The CDR3 runs to 14 residues. The germline gives CDR1 LNHDA, CDR2 SQIVND (reference sequence). For the CDR3, the DNA is TGTGCCAGTAGAAAGGGGGCGGGCAATCAGCCCCAGCATTTT. Its translation is CASRKGAGNQPQHF. Combining the CDR3 with reference TRBV19 and TRBJ1-5 gives the whole variable domain DGGITQSPKYLFRKEGQNVTLSCEQNLNHDAMYWYRQDPGQGLRLIYYSQIVNDFQKGDIAEGYSVSREKKESFPLTVTSAQKNPTAFYLCASRKGAGNQPQHFGDGTRLSIL.

The V gene is TRBV25-1, the J gene TRBJ1-1; 8 bases map to TRBD1. Germline assignment: CDR1 MGHDK and CDR2 SYGVNS. CDR3 length: 14 amino acids. Unmatched junction bases numbered 3, after V lost 5 bases and J lost 1 base. The CDR3 bases are TGTGCCAGCAGTAGGGACAGGCGGAACACTGAAGCTTTCTTT. It codes for CASSRDRRNTEAFF.

The rearrangement links TRBV2 to TRBJ2-1, with a tentative D call TRBD2 (5 bases). Trimming pared 9 bases from V and 7 bases from J, leaving 13 bases between. The CDR3 runs 12 residues. Germline V lookup: CDR1 SNHLY, CDR2 FYNNEI. CDR3 bases: TGTGCCAGAAACCGACGGGGTAATGAGCAGTTCTTC. Amino acid sequence: CARNRRGNEQFF.

Written as DNA, the CDR3 is TGTGCCAGCAGCGGCGGACTAGCGGGGCTCAATGAGCAGTTCTTC. This gives the protein CASSGGLAGLNEQFF. The rearrangement joins TRBV5-4 to TRBJ2-1; TRBD2 aligns across 12 bases. V shed 4 bases, J shed 6 bases, and the junction held 5 bases outside the gene matches. Germline values: CDR1 SGHNT, CDR2 YYREEE (reference sequence). This CDR3 has 15 amino acids.